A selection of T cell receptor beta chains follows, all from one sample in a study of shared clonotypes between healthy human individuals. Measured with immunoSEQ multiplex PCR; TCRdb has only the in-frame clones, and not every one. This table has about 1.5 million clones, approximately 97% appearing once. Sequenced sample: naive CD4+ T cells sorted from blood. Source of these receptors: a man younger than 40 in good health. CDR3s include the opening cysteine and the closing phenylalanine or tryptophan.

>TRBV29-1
CSVVYLAAHEQYF
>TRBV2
CASSDYILAGDPNEQFF
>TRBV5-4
CASSLDHTREQYF
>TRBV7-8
CASSSTPSGSTDTQYF
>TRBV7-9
CASSGQGWHEQYF
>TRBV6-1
CASSEGGQGWTGELFF
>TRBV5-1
CASSLEGQGYGYTF
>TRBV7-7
CASRAGFFGELFF
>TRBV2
CASKQQTTTSYEQYF
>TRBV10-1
CASSRLAGEGEQFF
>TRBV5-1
CASSQTGPHTDTQYF
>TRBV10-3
CAISERAGRDTQYF
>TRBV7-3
CASSLMGGNTEAFF
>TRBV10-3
CAISLGEVGELFF
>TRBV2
CASSDGSYSNQPQHF
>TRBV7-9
CASSLNQRGTGELFF
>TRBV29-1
CSVKDRGNTGELFF
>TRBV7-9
CASSLHRVNTEAFF
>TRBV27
CASSFGNSREKTQYF
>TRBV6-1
CASSEGRSGRASYEKLFF
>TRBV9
CASSGSGRGTGELFF
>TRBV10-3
CAISETMAGVEAFF
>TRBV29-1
CSVEGPGAGNTIYF
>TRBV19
CASGTSGYNEQFF
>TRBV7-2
CASSTVLEGTQYF
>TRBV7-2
CASSLVGRSNEQFF
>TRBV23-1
CASSQLTGDTKISYNEQFF
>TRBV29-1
CSVEVNTEAFF
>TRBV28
CASTHQIHGALGFF
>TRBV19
CASSSRTGHSGNTIYF
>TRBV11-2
CASSLGLRNTGELFF
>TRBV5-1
CASSLDGNTIYF
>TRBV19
CASNRGTNTGELFF
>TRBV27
CASTSGRNYGYTF
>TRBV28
CASSWREEQFF
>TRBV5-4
CASSQGTDRRNIQYF
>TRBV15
CATSRVLLAGNNEQFF
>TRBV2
CASRRLAGTYNEQFF
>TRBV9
CASSVDSGTLGREKLFF